Listed below are T cell receptor beta chains from one sample, sequenced in a study of response to subunit inactivated influenza vaccine. TCRdb redid the calling of the RT-PCR reads with MiXCR, one entry per CDR3 protein. The table includes more than 500,000 distinct CDR3 sequences, about 11% detected once. These same records also appear under a second study, on T cells expressing NK-cell markers.

The specimen comprised PBMCs from blood, sampled on the day of vaccination. These receptors were obtained from a man aged 45-65 years who received an inactivated influenza vaccine. CDR3s include the opening cysteine and the closing phenylalanine or tryptophan. D genes are given only for firm matches. Part of the rows lack a size; the others show once, few, many or a class for expanded clones.

d_call	v_call	cdr3_length	j_call	clone_size	cdr3_nt	cdr3_aa
NA	TRBV7-2	16	TRBJ2-5	NA	TGTGCCAGCAGCTTAGAAGTGGGGTTGGGGAAAGAGACCCAGTACTTC	CASSLEVGLGKETQYF
NA	TRBV6-2/TRBV6-3	14	TRBJ2-2	few	TGTGCCAGCTGCGGAGGGGGTTTTCCCGGGGAGCTGTTTTTT	CASCGGGFPGELFF
NA	TRBV5-6	13	TRBJ2-2	NA	TGTGCCAGCACCCTGACAGTGACCGGGGAGCTGTTTTTT	CASTLTVTGELFF
NA	TRBV7-2	13	TRBJ1-2	few	TGTGCCAGCAGCCCCCCAGGGTACTATGGCTACACCTTC	CASSPPGYYGYTF
NA	TRBV7-2	15	TRBJ2-2	many	TGTGCCAGCAGCTTGGTCGGGAGCGGTACCGGGGAGCTGTTTTTT	CASSLVGSGTGELFF
TRBD2	TRBV27	12	TRBJ2-1	few	TGTGCCAGCAGTTCCTGGGAGGGTGAGCAGTTCTTC	CASSSWEGEQFF
NA	TRBV7-2	13	TRBJ1-5	NA	TGTGCCAGCAGCTTCGACACCAATCAGCCCCAGCATTTT	CASSFDTNQPQHF
TRBD1	TRBV7-2	14	TRBJ2-3	NA	TGTGCCAGCAGCGCTAACAGGGGGCTGGATATGCAGTATTTT	CASSANRGLDMQYF
TRBD1	TRBV20-1	15	TRBJ1-4	NA	TGCAGTGCTGACAAACGGACAGGGGGAGGCGAAAAACTGTTTTTT	CSADKRTGGGEKLFF
TRBD1	TRBV5-1	16	TRBJ2-1	NA	TGCGCCAGCAGCTGGTCAGGGGGCCTCTCCTACAATGAGCAGTTCTTC	CASSWSGGLSYNEQFF
NA	TRBV3-1	14	TRBJ1-6	NA	TGTGCCAGCAGCCAAGGCAGGGGTATGACACCCCTCCACTTT	CASSQGRGMTPLHF
NA	TRBV29-1	11	TRBJ2-3	NA	TGCAGCGTTGGCCACTTGGATACGCAGTATTTT	CSVGHLDTQYF
TRBD2	TRBV20-1	15	TRBJ2-3	few	TGCAGTGCTAGTTCCCTAGCGGGAGTTGTAGATACGCAGTATTTT	CSASSLAGVVDTQYF
TRBD2	TRBV10-3	15	TRBJ2-3	few	TGTGCCATCAGCGGGGGACTAGCGGCGATCGATACGCAGTATTTT	CAISGGLAAIDTQYF
NA	TRBV20-1	12	TRBJ2-5	few	TGCAGTGCTAGGACCACGTTCGGGACCCAGTACTTC	CSARTTFGTQYF
TRBD2	TRBV27	18	TRBJ2-1	few	TGTGCCAGCAGTTTAATACTAGCGGGGCCGAGCTCCTACAATGAGCAGTTCTTC	CASSLILAGPSSYNEQFF
NA	TRBV28	12	TRBJ1-4	NA	TGTGCCAGCAGTTTCCGGGGAGGAAGTCCGTTTTTT	CASSFRGGSPFF